The clone carrying this TCR beta chain was seen ten or more times. Its antigen is not identified. The sample originates from a study of CD8+CD57+ T cells in acquired aplastic anemia. Study-level points and caveats: Patients and controls had CD8+ Simpson's diversity values that were not significantly distinct. Patients shared just under 30 CD8+ CDR3 sequences with controls.

CDR3 and TCR beta VDJ profiling relied on genomic DNA as the template. TCRdb itself ran the reads through MiXCR, one entry per CDR3 protein. The sample contains under 200,000 distinct CDR3 sequences, roughly 45% of which appear only once. Germline CDR1 and CDR2: ENHRY and SYGVKD. This CDR3 region has 15 residues. Trimming removed 3 bases at V and 0 bases at J, with 10 bases between. This receptor was identified in a human donor in good health. The chain carries TRBV10-3 and TRBJ2-3; TRBD2 is a possible D gene (6 bases). Specimen: sorted CD4+, CD8+, or CD8+CD57+ T cells (not recorded which) from PBMCs. DNA of the CDR3: TGTGCCATCAGTGACGGGGGATCTAGCACAGATACGCAGTATTTT. Residues: CAISDGGSSTDTQYF.